The 27 T cell receptor beta chains in this list originate from one sample, sequenced in a study of blood T cell repertoires in COVID-19. The table came from immunoSEQ multiplex PCR; TCRdb's copy has only in-frame clones and leaves some out. Of roughly 250,000 clones listed, approximately 85% are singletons. Sequencing was carried out using peripheral blood. The receptors come from a middle-aged man with acute or convalescent COVID-19.

The chain combines TRBV7-9 with TRBJ2-5; 7 nucleotides line up with TRBD1. This CDR3 is built from 14 residues. The junction had 4 bases not matched to a gene; V was cut back by 5 bases and J by 1 base. CDR1 is SEHNR and CDR2 is FQNEAQ in the germline V gene (reference sequence). The CDR3 DNA follows: TGTGCCAGCAGCACCGGACAGGCCCAAGAGACCCAGTACTTC. Residues: CASSTGQAQETQYF.

Concerning this clone: This sample includes further DNA sequences coding for the same CDR3. The chain employs TRBV11-3 and TRBJ1-6; 11 nucleotides line up with TRBD1. There are 14 residues in the CDR3. The germline CDR1 and CDR2 sequences are SGHNT and YENEEA. After removal of 5 bases from V and 7 bases from J, the junction contained 1 base not matched to a gene. CDR3 DNA sequence: TGTGCCAGCAGCCGGACAGGGGGCAATTCACCCCTCCACTTT. This gives the protein CASSRTGGNSPLHF.

The chain is built from TRBV11-2 and TRBJ2-3; 12 bases line up with TRBD2. Germline lookup yields CDR1 SGHAT and CDR2 FQNNGV. CDR3 size: 15 residues. V dropped 3 bases and J dropped 8; count of bases not matched to a gene: 6. The CDR3 region is CASSFLAGGPGTQYF. In DNA, the CDR3 is TGTGCCAGCAGCTTCCTAGCGGGGGGGCCAGGTACGCAGTATTTT.

The chain uses TRBV7-6 and TRBJ2-5, with TRBD1 matching 7 bases. J was trimmed by 4 bases and V by 4 bases; bases with no gene match: 9. This CDR3 comprises 15 residues. Germline CDR1 is SGHVS and CDR2 is FNYEAQ. CDR3 sequence: CASSWERAGGETQYF. CDR3 in DNA: TGTGCCAGCAGCTGGGAGAGGGCAGGGGGAGAGACCCAGTACTTC.

CDR3 sequence reads: CASSPGQGVTYNEQFF. CDR3 DNA: TGTGCCAGCTCACCAGGACAGGGTGTAACCTACAATGAGCAGTTCTTC. The chain couples TRBV18 to TRBJ2-1, with 8 bases that match TRBD1. Per the germline V gene, CDR1 is KGHSH and CDR2 is LQKENI. CDR3 size: 16 residues. V was clipped by 2 bases and J by 2 bases; unmatched bases: 5.

V usage is TRBV9 and J usage is TRBJ2-7; 7 positions agree with TRBD1. The CDR3 totals 14 residues. The germline CDR1 and CDR2 sequences are SGDLS and YYNGEE. Trimming at V came to 4 bases and at J to 5 bases, leaving 9 bases not matched to a gene. CDR3 bases: TGTGCCAGCAGCCCCCGGATGACAGGGCACGAGCAGTACTTC. Protein sequence: CASSPRMTGHEQYF.

The chain uses TRBV11-3 and TRBJ2-5, with D perhaps matching TRBD1 (6 bases). The CDR3 runs to 14 residues. Germline CDR1 SGHNT, CDR2 YENEEA. V was clipped by 5 bases and J by 3 bases, with 13 bases between them. In nucleotides, the CDR3 is TGTGCCAGCAGCCTCCGGGACAAGGAAGAGACCCAGTACTTC. Protein sequence: CASSLRDKEETQYF.

This clone appeared a single time. The genes are TRBV2 and TRBJ2-1, with D unclear. The CDR3 is 13 residues long. Germline CDR1 is SNHLY and CDR2 is FYNNEI. The V end lost 4 bases, the J end lost 4 bases, and 8 bases lay between the germline ends. CDR3 sequence: CASSVRGYNEQFF. DNA of the CDR3: TGTGCCAGCAGTGTACGCGGATACAATGAGCAGTTCTTC. Full variable domain (missing parts from reference TRBV2 and TRBJ2-1): EPEVTQTPSHQVTQMGQEVILRCVPISNHLYFYWYRQILGQKVEFLVSFYNNEISEKSEIFDDQFSVERPDGSNFTLKIRSTKLEDSAMYFCASSVRGYNEQFFGPGTRLTVL.

The chain has TRBV30 and TRBJ2-3; 7 positions match TRBD1. The CDR3 contains 15 residues. The V segment lost 5 bases and the J segment 4 bases; nucleotides outside the gene matches: 12. Germline V gene lookup returns CDR1 GTSNPN and CDR2 SVGIG (reference sequence). The CDR3 DNA sequence: TGTGCCTGGGGGTTCCAGGGGGTGAGGTCAGATACGCAGTATTTT. Encoded protein: CAWGFQGVRSDTQYF.

J is TRBJ2-2 and V is TRBV9, with D perhaps matching TRBD2 (5 bases). This CDR3 is 16 amino acids long. V lost 3 bases and J lost 5, with 17 bases in between. Germline V gene sequence: CDR1 SGDLS, CDR2 YYNGEE. The CDR3 spells CASSADYGGSTGELFF. The CDR3, as DNA: TGTGCCAGCAGCGCAGACTATGGAGGTTCTACCGGGGAGCTGTTTTTT.

The chain joins TRBV5-1 to TRBJ1-1, with no clear D. Germline CDR1 reads SGHRS; CDR2 reads YFSETQ. V lost 0 bases and J 1 base, leaving 10 bases between the germline ends. This CDR3 has 15 residues. For the CDR3, the DNA is TGCGCCAGCAGCTTGGCGGGGAACACGAACACTGAAGCTTTCTTT. Translated, it gives CASSLAGNTNTEAFF.

This chain connects TRBV11-2 to TRBJ1-3, with unresolved D. Germline V gene data show CDR1 as SGHAT and CDR2 as FQNNGV. CDR3 size: 12 residues. Trimming removed 8 bases at V and 2 bases at J, with 7 bases between. Here the CDR3 reads CASQRPGNTIYF. The CDR3 nucleotides read TGTGCCAGCCAGCGTCCTGGAAACACCATATATTTT.

The chain recombines TRBV30 with TRBJ1-3; no clear D. CDR1 GTSNPN and CDR2 SVGIG come from the germline V gene (reference sequence). V lost 7 bases to trimming and J lost 0 bases, with 13 bases between them. The CDR3 extends over 14 amino acids. CDR3 amino acids: CASVDLTSGNTIYF. The CDR3 DNA reads as TGTGCCTCGGTCGACTTGACCTCTGGAAACACCATATATTTT.

As concerns this clone: Other DNA variants within this sample encode the same CDR3. The gene calls are TRBV6-5 and TRBJ2-7; D remains ambiguous. This CDR3 spans 13 amino acids. The germline V and J ends were trimmed by 2 bases and 4 bases, with 9 bases remaining between them. Germline CDR1 is MNHEY and CDR2 is SVGAGI. The CDR3 sequence: CASSYGQTYEQYF. CDR3 bases: TGTGCCAGCAGTTACGGGCAGACGTACGAGCAGTACTTC.

The rearrangement links TRBV29-1 to TRBJ2-5, with 8 nucleotides matching TRBD2. V lost 2 bases and J lost 1; bases outside the gene matches: 3. CDR3 size: 14 residues. Germline V gene sequence: CDR1 SQVTM, CDR2 ANQGSEA. Here the CDR3 reads CSVEISGGQETQYF. The CDR3 DNA is TGCAGCGTTGAAATAAGCGGGGGCCAAGAGACCCAGTACTTC.

This clone was seen a handful of times. V gene TRBV5-1 combines with J gene TRBJ1-2, with 8 bases lining up with TRBD1. V shed 4 bases and J 2 bases; nucleotides not matched to a gene: 7. Per the germline V gene, CDR1 is SGHRS and CDR2 is YFSETQ. The CDR3 spans 15 residues. The DNA for the CDR3 is TGCGCCAGCAGCGTGGGGACAGGAGAGAACTATGGCTACACCTTC. It yields the protein CASSVGTGENYGYTF.

The rearrangement joins TRBV5-5 to TRBJ2-7, with D tentatively TRBD1 (6 bases). This CDR3 spans 14 amino acids. Germline CDR1 reads SGHKS; CDR2 reads YYEKEE (reference sequence). Between the trimmed V and J ends, which lost 2 bases and 1 base, there was a span of 10 bases. The CDR3 coding sequence is TGTGCCAGCAGCTTACAGGGACCATCCTACGAGCAGTACTTC. Encoded protein: CASSLQGPSYEQYF.

The chain uses TRBV28 and TRBJ1-2; 8 bases are a match to TRBD1. The CDR3 is 15 amino acids. Per germline, CDR1 MDHEN and CDR2 SYDVKM. V shed 7 bases and J 6 bases; nucleotides not matched to a gene: 13. CDR3 sequence (DNA): TGTGCCAGCAAGGTCACCCGGACAGGGAGGGATGGCTACACCTTC. Its translation is CASKVTRTGRDGYTF.

The chain employs TRBV27 and TRBJ1-1; D not resolved. Trimming cost V 6 bases and J 1 base, with 12 bases left between them. CDR1 is MNHEY and CDR2 is SMNVEV in the germline V gene (reference sequence). The CDR3 consists of 14 residues. The CDR3 here is CASRSQAQNTEAFF. DNA for the CDR3: TGTGCCAGCAGATCCCAGGCCCAGAACACTGAAGCTTTCTTT.

J is TRBJ1-1 and V is TRBV2; D unresolved. Between the trimmed V and J ends, which lost 6 bases and 7 bases, there was a span of 12 bases. The CDR3 length is 12 residues. In germline, CDR1 is SNHLY, CDR2 FYNNEI. CDR3 loop: CASRDMGSEAFF. In nucleotides, the CDR3 is TGTGCCAGCAGGGATATGGGGAGTGAAGCTTTCTTT.

The chain links TRBV7-2 to TRBJ1-2; 7 nucleotides line up with TRBD1. The CDR3 is 16 amino acids. CDR1 and CDR2 (germline): SGHTA, FQGNSA. The ends lost 0 bases at V and 7 bases at J; junction bases unmatched: 11. As DNA, the CDR3 is TGTGCCAGCAGCTTAGCGCTGACCGACAGGGCCAGTGGCTACACCTTC. Translated: CASSLALTDRASGYTF.

This sequence joins TRBV30 and TRBJ1-6; possible D gene TRBD1, 6 bases. The CDR3 spans 13 residues. With 4 bases removed from V and 7 bases from J, the gap between germline ends came to 11 bases. Germline CDR1 GTSNPN, CDR2 SVGIG (reference sequence). CDR3 protein: CAWTRGGNSPLHF. CDR3 sequence (DNA): TGTGCCTGGACCAGGGGAGGGAATTCACCCCTCCACTTT.

This chain links TRBV19 with TRBJ1-1; D unclear. Trimming took off 3 bases at V and 4 bases at J, with 9 bases between the two ends. The CDR3 consists of 13 residues. Germline V gives CDR1 LNHDA, CDR2 SQIVND (reference sequence). The CDR3 region is CASSIAVSTEAFF. DNA of the CDR3: TGTGCCAGTAGTATTGCGGTCTCCACTGAAGCTTTCTTT.

The chain combines TRBV29-1 with TRBJ2-7; 9 positions match TRBD1. Trimming removed 6 bases from V and 6 bases from J; junction bases left unmatched: 6. Germline loops: CDR1 SQVTM, CDR2 ANQGSEA. CDR3 length: 12 amino acids. The CDR3 nucleotides read TGCAGCGTCGGGACAGGGCAAGGCGAGCAGTACTTC. This sequence encodes CSVGTGQGEQYF.

The chain is built from TRBV4-3 and TRBJ1-2, with a weak D call TRBD1 (5 bases). Germline lookup yields CDR1 LGHNA and CDR2 YSLEER. The CDR3 is 14 residues long. V shed 4 bases and J shed 4 bases, with 13 bases lying between them. The CDR3 protein is CASSRRGTLYGYTF. The CDR3 bases are TGCGCCAGCAGCCGACGTGGGACTCTCTATGGCTACACCTTC.

V gene TRBV25-1 combines with J gene TRBJ2-3; TRBD1 agrees at 8 bases. CDR3 length: 15 residues. Germline trimming cut 4 bases from V and 8 bases from J; bases unmatched to any gene: 11. Per the germline V gene, CDR1 is MGHDK and CDR2 is SYGVNS. The CDR3 spells CASSGSGQGVSTQYF. The CDR3 DNA sequence: TGTGCCAGCAGTGGATCAGGACAGGGTGTATCTACGCAGTATTTT.

V usage is TRBV7-3 and J usage is TRBJ2-3, with TRBD2 matching over 12 bases. CDR1 and CDR2 (germline): SGHTA, FQGTGA. V lost 5 bases to trimming and J lost 4 bases; unmatched junction nucleotides: 4. The CDR3 totals 15 residues. CDR3 sequence: CASSPGLAGADTQYF. In DNA form, the CDR3 reads TGTGCCAGCAGCCCGGGACTAGCGGGCGCAGATACGCAGTATTTT. Complete variable domain (other parts from reference TRBV7-3 and TRBJ2-3): GAGVSQTPSNKVTEKGKYVELRCDPISGHTALYWYRQSLGQGPEFLIYFQGTGAADDSGLPNDRFFAVRPEGSVSTLKIQRTERGDSAVYLCASSPGLAGADTQYFGPGTRLTVL.